Sequencing of this TCR beta chain was carried out in a study of vaccination and CD4 T cells after COVID-19. This CDR3 comprises 14 residues. The germline V and J ends were trimmed by 5 bases and 0 bases, with 11 bases remaining between them. Germline assignment: CDR1 DFQATT and CDR2 SNEGSKA (reference sequence). About this clonotype itself: Its antigen remains unidentified.

Cultured CD4+ T cell DNA was sequenced using the Oncomine TCR Beta short-read assay. Genomic DNA was extracted from cultured CD4+ T cells. TCRdb re-analysed the PCR reads in MiXCR, keeping a single row per CDR3 protein. This repertoire shows 15,000 to 20,000 distinct CDR3 sequences, approximately 50% found once; its top ten account for roughly 13%. The time point is: late sampling 161 to 241 days after vaccination in a few convalescent patients. As for treatment: approximately nine-day PBMC culture with coronavirus spike peptide pools or control peptides (ViraFEST assay). The receptor comes from a human donor who had recovered from COVID-19. The sample here was CD4+ T cells from blood, cultured in vitro, taken about 7 months after SARS-CoV-2 vaccination. The genes are TRBV20-1 and TRBJ1-5; TRBD1 is a possible D gene (5 bases). The chain's CDR3 is CSASVGGSNQPQHF. In DNA, the CDR3 is TGCAGTGCTTCGGTGGGGGGTAGCAATCAGCCCCAGCATTTT.